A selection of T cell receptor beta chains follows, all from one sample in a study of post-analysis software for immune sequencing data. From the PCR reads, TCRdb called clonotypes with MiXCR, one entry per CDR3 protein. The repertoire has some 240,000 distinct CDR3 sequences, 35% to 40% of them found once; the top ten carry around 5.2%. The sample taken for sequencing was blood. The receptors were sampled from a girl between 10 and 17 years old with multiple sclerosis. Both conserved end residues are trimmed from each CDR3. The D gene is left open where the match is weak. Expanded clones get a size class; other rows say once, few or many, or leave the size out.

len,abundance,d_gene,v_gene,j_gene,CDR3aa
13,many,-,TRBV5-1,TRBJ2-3,ASSLEAASTDTQY
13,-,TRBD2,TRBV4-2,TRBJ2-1,ASSPGLAENNEQF
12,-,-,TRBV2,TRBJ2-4,ASSEEGVKNIQY
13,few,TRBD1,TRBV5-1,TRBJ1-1,ASSILGTGDTEAF
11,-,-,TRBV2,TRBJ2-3,ASSDLGKDTQY
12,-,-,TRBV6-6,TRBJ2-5,ASTPTAPQETQY
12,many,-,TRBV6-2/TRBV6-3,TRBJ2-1,ASSPLGPGNEQF
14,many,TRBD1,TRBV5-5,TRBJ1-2,ASSLDHRDRGRGYT
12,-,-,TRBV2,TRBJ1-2,ASTNRASYYGYT
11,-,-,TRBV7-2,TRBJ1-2,ASSLAAAYGYT
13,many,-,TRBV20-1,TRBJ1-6,SALPDTGRNSPLH
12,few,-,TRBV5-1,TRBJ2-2,ASTSRGSSGELF
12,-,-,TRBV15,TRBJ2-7,ATSRVRRGHEQY
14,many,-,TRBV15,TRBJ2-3,ATSRNAGSGTDTQY
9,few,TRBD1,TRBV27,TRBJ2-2,TSQGDGELF
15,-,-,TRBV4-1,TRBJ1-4,ASSQELRLATNEKLF
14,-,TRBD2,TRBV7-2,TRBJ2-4,TSSLVAGGSKNIQY
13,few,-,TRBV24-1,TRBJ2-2,ATSGPTRPTGELF
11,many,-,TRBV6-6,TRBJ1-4,AGAPKGGEKLF
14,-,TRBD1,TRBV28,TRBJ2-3,ASSSTGSSLTDTQY
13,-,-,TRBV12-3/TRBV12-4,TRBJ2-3,ASSLLGGSTDTQY
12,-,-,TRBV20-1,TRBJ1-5,SALSGQGDQPQH
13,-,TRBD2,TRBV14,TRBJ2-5,ASSQAAGVNNEQY
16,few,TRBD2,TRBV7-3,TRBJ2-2,ASSLGLAGGRNTGELF
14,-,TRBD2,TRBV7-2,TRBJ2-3,ASSVGLAGNGDTQY
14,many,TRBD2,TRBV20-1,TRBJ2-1,SASRPGLAGYNEQF
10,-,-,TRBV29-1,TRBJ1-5,SVEESGQPQH
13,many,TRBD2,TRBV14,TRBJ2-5,ASSQVRTSGETQY
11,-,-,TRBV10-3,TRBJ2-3,ATATDSTGTQY
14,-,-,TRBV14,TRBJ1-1,ASSQVGRQTNTEAF
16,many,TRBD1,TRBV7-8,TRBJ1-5,ASSLGPGGQGPDQPQH
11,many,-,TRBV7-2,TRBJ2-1,ASSLGFRKKKF
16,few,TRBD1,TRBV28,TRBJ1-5,ASSSGTGDWYSNQPQH
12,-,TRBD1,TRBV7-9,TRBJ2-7,ARRPGTGADEQY
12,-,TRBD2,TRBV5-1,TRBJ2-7,ASSSRLAGDEQY
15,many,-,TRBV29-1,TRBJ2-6,SALGGGTPSGANVLT
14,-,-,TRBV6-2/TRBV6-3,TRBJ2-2,ASSYSAGGEAGELF
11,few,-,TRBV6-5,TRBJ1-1,ASQLGWRTEAF
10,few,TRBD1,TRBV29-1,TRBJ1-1,SVEGQGAEAF
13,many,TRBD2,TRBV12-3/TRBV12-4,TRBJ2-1,ASSSFAGASNEQF
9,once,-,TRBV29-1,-,SVHTRYEQY
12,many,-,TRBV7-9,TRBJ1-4,ASSRVSTNEKLF